The 30 T cell receptor beta chains below come from one sample, sequenced in a study of cytomegalovirus exposure and HLA in healthy donors. The PCR was carried out with 60 Vbeta primers and 13 Jbeta primers. Repertoires were generated with immunoSEQ multiplex PCR, while TCRdb's copy carries only in-frame clones and drops some. This table has fewer than 150,000 clones, less than 85% appearing once. What was sequenced was PBMCs. The source is a man between 35 and 55 years old in good health and CMV-seronegative.

The V gene is TRBV5-4, the J gene TRBJ2-7; 8 bases align to TRBD1. Germline loops: CDR1 SGHNT, CDR2 YYREEE (reference sequence). The CDR3 has 16 residues. The V segment lost 0 bases and the J segment 3 bases; nucleotides outside the gene matches: 8. The CDR3 sequence: CASSLGLGTGFYEQYF. The CDR3 DNA follows: TGTGCCAGCAGCTTGGGGTTAGGGACAGGATTCTACGAGCAGTACTTC.

The chain employs TRBV5-4 and TRBJ2-5; D unresolved. The germline V gene has CDR1 SGHNT and CDR2 YYREEE (reference sequence). Trimming stripped 4 bases from V and 5 bases from J, with 15 bases between. The CDR3 consists of 14 residues. The CDR3 protein is CASSPRKESETQYF. CDR3 nucleotide sequence: TGTGCCAGCAGCCCAAGAAAGGAGAGTGAGACCCAGTACTTC. The variable domain in full, completed from reference TRBV5-4 and TRBJ2-5, reads ETGVTQSPTHLIKTRGQQVTLRCSSQSGHNTVSWYQQALGQGPQFIFQYYREEENGRGNFPPRFSGLQFPNYSSELNVNALELDDSALYLCASSPRKESETQYFGPGTRLLVL.

This sequence joins TRBV7-9 and TRBJ2-1, with TRBD1 matching over 8 bases. This CDR3 region has 14 residues. V trimming: 1 base; J trimming: 9 bases; junction bases outside the gene matches: 5. Germline CDR1 reads SEHNR; CDR2 reads FQNEAQ (reference sequence). CDR3 protein: CASSLGGQAGEQFF. For the CDR3, the DNA is TGTGCCAGCAGCTTAGGGGGACAGGCTGGTGAGCAGTTCTTC.

This chain uses TRBV15 with TRBJ2-5; no clear D gene. V gave up 0 bases and J gave up 2 bases, with 10 bases separating them. The CDR3 runs 15 residues. Germline values: CDR1 LNHNV, CDR2 YYDKDF (reference sequence). In DNA, the CDR3 is TGTGCCACCAGCAGAGAGCGGCGAACACAAGAGACCCAGTACTTC. Its protein product is CATSRERRTQETQYF.

This clone was observed once. The V call is TRBV1, the J call TRBJ1-5; the table calls TRBD1, which could not be checked here. TRBV1 is recorded as a pseudogene. This CDR3 comprises 14 residues. This chain's CDR3 is CTSSRGRGNQPQHF. For the CDR3, the DNA is TGCACCAGCAGCCGGGGGCGGGGCAATCAGCCCCAGCATTTT.

The V gene is TRBV6-5, the J gene TRBJ1-1; no firm D call. Germline V gene sequence: CDR1 MNHEY, CDR2 SVGAGI. CDR3 length: 16 residues. V was cut by 0 bases and J by 5 bases, with 16 bases left in between. The CDR3 DNA reads as TGTGCCAGCAGTTACTCGAGGGCAAACCCCTATACTGAAGCTTTCTTT. This codes for CASSYSRANPYTEAFF.

The chain carries TRBV10-3 and TRBJ2-7; 7 nucleotides line up with TRBD1. This CDR3 spans 13 amino acids. V shed 10 bases, J shed 3 bases, and the junction held 9 bases outside the gene matches. The germline gives CDR1 ENHRY, CDR2 SYGVKD. DNA of the CDR3: TGTGCCAGTGGACAGGTAAATATCTACGAGCAGTACTTC. Its translation: CASGQVNIYEQYF.

This chain connects TRBV5-1 to TRBJ2-1, with unresolved D. CDR3 length equals 16 residues. Germline assignment: CDR1 SGHRS and CDR2 YFSETQ. Between the trimmed V and J ends, which lost 0 bases and 4 bases, there was a span of 14 bases. In nucleotides, the CDR3 is TGCGCCAGCAGCTTGGGTGACGCAGGAATATACAATGAGCAGTTCTTC. Its translation: CASSLGDAGIYNEQFF.

The count of this clone is one. For the CDR3, the DNA is TGTGCCAGCAGGGACAGGGAGGGACAGCCCCAGCATTTT. Its protein product is CASRDREGQPQHF. The gene calls are TRBV2 and TRBJ1-5, with 8 bases identical to TRBD1. The CDR3 covers 13 residues. The germline V gene has CDR1 SNHLY and CDR2 FYNNEI. V trimming: 6 bases; J trimming: 7 bases; junction bases outside the gene matches: 5. Drawing the rest from reference TRBV2 and TRBJ1-5, the complete variable domain is EPEVTQTPSHQVTQMGQEVILRCVPISNHLYFYWYRQILGQKVEFLVSFYNNEISEKSEIFDDQFSVERPDGSNFTLKIRSTKLEDSAMYFCASRDREGQPQHFGDGTRLSIL.

The chain uses TRBV6-5 and TRBJ1-1; 7 positions agree with TRBD1. J lost 3 bases, V lost 7 bases, and 8 bases had no gene match. The CDR3 runs to 14 residues. Germline CDR1 and CDR2: MNHEY and SVGAGI. The CDR3: CASNRYRGYTEAFF. The CDR3 DNA reads as TGTGCCAGCAACAGATACAGGGGCTACACTGAAGCTTTCTTT.

The chain is built from TRBV5-4 and TRBJ2-2, with TRBD1 identical over 8 bases. Trimming removed 4 bases from V and 2 bases from J; junction bases left unmatched: 7. CDR1 and CDR2 (germline): SGHNT, YYREEE (reference sequence). The CDR3 has 16 amino acids. The CDR3 here is CASSPRQGTNTGELFF. The CDR3 coding sequence is TGTGCCAGCAGCCCCCGACAGGGGACAAACACCGGGGAGCTGTTTTTT. The whole variable domain, remainder taken from reference TRBV5-4 and TRBJ2-2, is ETGVTQSPTHLIKTRGQQVTLRCSSQSGHNTVSWYQQALGQGPQFIFQYYREEENGRGNFPPRFSGLQFPNYSSELNVNALELDDSALYLCASSPRQGTNTGELFFGEGSRLTVL.

In the case of this clone: Other DNA sequences in the sample encode the same CDR3. The V call is TRBV20-1, the J call TRBJ2-7; maybe TRBD1 (6 bases). V lost 5 bases to trimming and J lost 4 bases, with 9 bases between them. Germline loops: CDR1 DFQATT, CDR2 SNEGSKA (reference sequence). The CDR3 has 11 amino acids. CDR3 amino acids: CSAGDTYEQYF. CDR3 sequence (DNA): TGCAGTGCTGGGGACACTTACGAGCAGTACTTC.

V is TRBV28 and J is TRBJ2-5, with a tentative D call TRBD1 (6 bases). CDR1 and CDR2 from the germline V gene are MDHEN and SYDVKM. This CDR3 has 13 amino acids. V lost 2 bases and J 5 bases, leaving 9 bases between the germline ends. The CDR3 bases are TGTGCCAGCAGTTTACAGGGGACGGAGACCCAGTACTTC. Encoded protein: CASSLQGTETQYF.

The chain carries TRBV2 and TRBJ1-6, with D unresolved. Germline-derived CDR1 and CDR2 are SNHLY and FYNNEI. V lost 2 bases and J 7 bases, leaving 9 bases between the germline ends. The CDR3 loop spans 14 amino acids. The CDR3 sequence is CASSEIQQNSPLHF. The DNA of the CDR3 is TGTGCCAGCAGTGAAATACAGCAAAATTCACCCCTCCACTTT.

This chain connects TRBV6-5 to TRBJ1-3; weak D call: TRBD1 (5 bases). CDR3 size: 16 residues. Germline V gene data show CDR1 as MNHEY and CDR2 as SVGAGI. V was pared by 2 bases and J by 0 bases, with 11 bases between. CDR3 protein: CASSYGDQGSGNTIYF. CDR3 in DNA: TGTGCCAGCAGTTACGGTGACCAGGGCTCTGGAAACACCATATATTTT.

This chain joins TRBV27 and TRBJ2-3; no firm D call. The germline V gene encodes CDR1 MNHEY and CDR2 SMNVEV (reference sequence). The CDR3 covers 12 residues. Trimming cost V 6 bases and J 7 bases, with 11 bases left between them. CDR3 DNA: TGTGCCAGCAGAAAACAGTGGAATACGCAGTATTTT. The encoded protein is CASRKQWNTQYF.

The chain employs TRBV5-1 and TRBJ1-1; tentative D call: TRBD1 (5 bases). Germline loops: CDR1 SGHRS, CDR2 YFSETQ. V shed 4 bases and J shed 4 bases, with 14 bases lying between them. CDR3 length: 14 residues. The CDR3 DNA sequence: TGCGCCAGCAGCCCTCAGGGATGGTTCACTGAAGCTTTCTTT. Its protein is CASSPQGWFTEAFF.

The chain recombines TRBV6-5 with TRBJ1-3; 7 positions agree with TRBD1. The CDR3 runs to 12 residues. Germline V gene lookup returns CDR1 MNHEY and CDR2 SVGAGI. Trimming removed 10 bases from V and 4 bases from J; junction bases left unmatched: 4. CDR3 in amino acids: CATGTAGNTIYF. For the CDR3, the DNA is TGTGCCACCGGGACAGCCGGAAACACCATATATTTT.

The V call is TRBV28, the J call TRBJ1-1, with 9 bases aligning to TRBD1. This CDR3 region has 15 residues. J was trimmed by 1 base and V by 7 bases; bases with no gene match: 7. Germline CDR1 reads MDHEN; CDR2 reads SYDVKM. CDR3 residues: CASKLDRGWNTEAFF. The CDR3 coding sequence is TGTGCCAGCAAACTGGACAGGGGTTGGAACACTGAAGCTTTCTTT.

The genes are TRBV7-8 and TRBJ2-3; a weak D match, TRBD1 (6 bases). V lost 7 bases, J lost 2 bases, and 19 bases lay in between. Germline V gene data show CDR1 as SGHVS and CDR2 as FQNEAQ. The CDR3 is made up of 16 amino acids. The CDR3 region is CASISSRHRDTDTQYF. For the CDR3, the DNA is TGTGCCAGCATTTCGTCCAGGCACAGGGACACAGATACGCAGTATTTT. The full variable domain, its missing parts supplied by reference TRBV7-8 and TRBJ2-3, is GAGVSQSPRYKVAKRGQDVALRCDPISGHVSLFWYQQALGQGPEFLTYFQNEAQLDKSGLPSDRFFAERPEGSVSTLKIQRTQQEDSAVYLCASISSRHRDTDTQYFGPGTRLTVL.

J is TRBJ2-7 and V is TRBV4-2, with 7 bases fitting TRBD2. CDR1 is LGHNA and CDR2 is YNFKEQ in the germline V gene. The trim removed 3 bases at V and 4 bases at J, leaving 12 bases unmatched. The CDR3 covers 16 residues. CDR3 amino acids: CASSQANRLAGYEQYF. The DNA for the CDR3 is TGTGCCAGCAGCCAGGCTAATCGACTAGCAGGTTACGAGCAGTACTTC.

This clone was counted once. This rearrangement joins TRBV7-9 to TRBJ2-5; no clear D gene. The end of the DNA fits TRBJ2-7 better, so the J call may be wrong. This CDR3 has 15 residues. CDR1 SEHNR and CDR2 FQNEAQ come from the germline V gene (reference sequence). The CDR3 sequence is CASSLARSPSYEQYF. The CDR3 DNA reads as TGTGCCAGCAGCTTAGCAAGGAGCCCCTCCTACGAGCAGTACTTC.

The J gene is TRBJ1-5, the V gene TRBV30, with D possibly matching TRBD1 (5 bases). The CDR3 contains 15 residues. V was pared by 0 bases and J by 4 bases, with 13 bases between. In germline, CDR1 is GTSNPN, CDR2 SVGIG (reference sequence). CDR3 amino acids: CAWSVGRGRNQPQHF. CDR3 in DNA: TGTGCCTGGAGTGTAGGGCGGGGACGGAATCAGCCCCAGCATTTT.

Points on this clone: The same CDR3 can be traced to other DNA sequences in this sample. V gene TRBV7-9 combines with J gene TRBJ1-1; a possible D gene is TRBD1 (5 bases). Germline CDR1 SEHNR, CDR2 FQNEAQ (reference sequence). There are 14 residues in the CDR3. The ends were cut back, 5 bases at V and 1 base at J, with 11 bases in the middle. The CDR3 sequence: CASSPRGGNTEAFF. In DNA form, the CDR3 reads TGTGCCAGCAGCCCCCGGGGGGGGAACACTGAAGCTTTCTTT.

In its sample, this clone was seen once. CDR3 in DNA: TGTGCCAGCAGCTTAGTCGGGGACACCGGGGAGCTGTTTTTT. Translation gives CASSLVGDTGELFF. The chain is built from TRBV13 and TRBJ2-2, with D possibly TRBD2 on 5 matching bases. CDR1 is PRHDT, CDR2 FYEKMQ, per germline (reference sequence). V lost 1 base and J lost 3, with 6 bases in between. The CDR3 loop spans 14 amino acids.

The rearrangement links TRBV5-1 to TRBJ2-5; 14 bases line up with TRBD2. With 3 bases clipped from V and 3 bases from J, the junction kept 4 bases outside the gene matches. The CDR3 is 16 amino acids. Looked up from germline, CDR1 is SGHRS and CDR2 is YFSETQ. The CDR3 DNA follows: TGCGCCAGCAGCTCCCGACTAGCGGGAGGGGAAGAGACCCAGTACTTC. It codes for CASSSRLAGGEETQYF.

This chain links TRBV28 with TRBJ1-2; TRBD1 agrees at 11 bases. V was pared by 3 bases and J by 4 bases, with 1 base of the junction left unmatched. This CDR3 is 14 amino acids long. The germline V gene encodes CDR1 MDHEN and CDR2 SYDVKM. The CDR3 region is CASSLGTGGYGYTF. CDR3 coding DNA: TGTGCCAGCAGTTTGGGGACAGGGGGCTATGGCTACACCTTC.

V is TRBV7-2 and J is TRBJ2-6; 8 bases align to TRBD2. J lost 0 bases, V lost 7 bases, and 8 bases had no gene match. Per germline, CDR1 SGHTA and CDR2 FQGNSA. This CDR3 has 17 amino acids. The CDR3: CASKGAGVISGANVLTF. For the CDR3, the DNA is TGTGCCAGCAAAGGAGCGGGGGTCATCTCTGGGGCCAACGTCCTGACTTTC. Full variable domain (missing parts from reference TRBV7-2 and TRBJ2-6): GAGVSQSPSNKVTEKGKDVELRCDPISGHTALYWYRQSLGQGLEFLIYFQGNSAPDKSGLPSDRFSAERTGGSVSTLTIQRTQQEDSAVYLCASKGAGVISGANVLTFGAGSRLTVL.

This clone appeared a single time. V gene TRBV11-3 combines with J gene TRBJ2-2; tentative D call: TRBD2 (5 bases). Trimming took 0 bases from V and 12 from J, leaving 11 bases between them. CDR1 and CDR2 (germline): SGHNT, YENEEA. The CDR3 has 13 amino acids. The DNA of the CDR3 is TGTGCCAGCAGCTTAGACCCTAGGGAGAAGCTGTTTTTT. Translation gives CASSLDPREKLFF.

The V and J genes are TRBV28 and TRBJ1-4; 8 positions agree with TRBD1. CDR3 size: 15 residues. Germline lookup yields CDR1 MDHEN and CDR2 SYDVKM. V shed 5 bases and J 8 bases; nucleotides not matched to a gene: 10. The CDR3 sequence: CASSTPTGVREKLFF. The CDR3 nucleotides read TGTGCCAGCAGTACCCCGACAGGGGTAAGAGAAAAACTGTTTTTT.